Sequencing of this T cell receptor beta chain was carried out in a study of blood T cell repertoires in COVID-19. Study-level background: Both acute and convalescent COVID-19 samples were obtained from the United States, Italy and Spain. T cells, B-cell-depleted T cells, or PBMCs supplied cDNA or gDNA.

Trimming took 3 bases from V and 11 from J, leaving 17 bases between them. This CDR3 contains 14 residues. CDR1 is SGHAT and CDR2 is FQNNGV in the germline V gene. A word on this clone: Possible read error: a much larger clone is one base away.

The method was immunoSEQ multiplex PCR; TCRdb's version includes in-frame clones alone and lacks a portion of them. The sample has about 130,000 clones, 70% to 85% seen once. The V gene is TRBV11-2, the J gene TRBJ2-1, with D possibly TRBD2 on 7 matching bases. The sample taken for sequencing was peripheral blood. This TCR was sampled from a man aged 55-75 years who had recovered from COVID-19. CDR3 region: CASSLRGAGAQQFF. The CDR3 bases are TGTGCCAGCAGCTTGAGGGGGGCGGGGGCCCAGCAGTTCTTC.